The TCR beta chain described here comes from a study of shared clonotypes between healthy human individuals. Each donor was a Caucasian adult residing in Nashville, Tennessee. Both subsets, CD45RA+ naive and CD45RA-negative memory, were split from the CD4+ cells. The method was immunoSEQ multiplex PCR; TCRdb's version includes in-frame clones alone and lacks a portion of them. The table includes approximately 620,000 clones, around 97% detected once. Study observations and caveats: Researchers found naive subsets generally carried larger estimated richness than memory subsets. For naive CD4 cells, roughly 5% of clonotypes were shared across a handful of donors.

This clone was observed once. Its target is not known. The CDR3 has 17 amino acids. Germline-derived CDR1 and CDR2 are SGHKS and YYEKEE (reference sequence). With V trimmed by 3 bases and J by 1 base, 10 bases remained unmatched. The receptor's source is a woman in her thirties in good health. Sequenced: naive CD4+ T cells sorted from blood. Subset meaning: CD45RA+ positively selected. This chain links TRBV5-5 with TRBJ2-7; 10 bases align to TRBD2. The CDR3 region has the DNA TGTGCCAGCAGCTCGACGACTAGCGGGCACATTTCCTACGAGCAGTACTTC. Protein product: CASSSTTSGHISYEQYF.